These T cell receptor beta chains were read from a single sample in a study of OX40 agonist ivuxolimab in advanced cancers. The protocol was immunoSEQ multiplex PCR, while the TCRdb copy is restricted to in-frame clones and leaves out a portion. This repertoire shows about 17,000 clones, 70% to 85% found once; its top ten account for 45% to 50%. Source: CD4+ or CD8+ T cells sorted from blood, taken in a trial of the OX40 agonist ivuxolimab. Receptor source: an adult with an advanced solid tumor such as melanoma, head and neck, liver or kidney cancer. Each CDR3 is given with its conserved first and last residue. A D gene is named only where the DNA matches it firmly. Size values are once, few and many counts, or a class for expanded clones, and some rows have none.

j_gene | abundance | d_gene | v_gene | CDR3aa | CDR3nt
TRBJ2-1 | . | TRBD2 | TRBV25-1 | CASSDLGLAGGAEQFF | TGTGCCAGCAGTGACCTGGGACTAGCGGGGGGAGCTGAGCAGTTCTTC
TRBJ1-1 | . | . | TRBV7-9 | CASSTSDRPGDTEAFF | TGTGCCAGCAGCACCTCTGACAGGCCGGGCGACACTGAAGCTTTCTTT
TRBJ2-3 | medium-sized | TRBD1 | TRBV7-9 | CASSPPDRNTDTQYF | TGTGCCAGCAGCCCCCCGGACAGGAACACAGATACGCAGTATTTT
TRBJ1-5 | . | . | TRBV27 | CASAQGTSNQPQHF | TGTGCCAGTGCCCAGGGGACGAGCAATCAGCCCCAGCATTTT
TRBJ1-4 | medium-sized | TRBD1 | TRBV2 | CASSEARQGEKLFF | TGTGCCAGCAGTGAAGCTCGACAGGGTGAAAAACTGTTTTTT
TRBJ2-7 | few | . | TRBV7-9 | CASSPELRSYEQYF | TGTGCCAGCAGTCCTGAACTGCGGAGCTACGAGCAGTACTTC
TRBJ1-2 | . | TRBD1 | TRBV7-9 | CASSPSTGEGIYGYTF | TGTGCCAGCAGCCCTTCAACAGGGGAAGGTATCTATGGCTACACCTTC
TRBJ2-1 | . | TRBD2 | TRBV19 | CATSSGFYNEQFF | TGTGCCACCTCTAGCGGTTTCTACAATGAGCAGTTCTTC
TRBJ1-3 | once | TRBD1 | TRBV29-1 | CSVGDSPGSGNTIYF | TGCAGCGTAGGGGACAGCCCGGGCTCTGGAAACACCATATATTTT
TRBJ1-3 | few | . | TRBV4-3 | CASSQEGLPPGNTIYF | TGCGCCAGCAGCCAAGAGGGCTTGCCGCCTGGAAACACCATATATTTT
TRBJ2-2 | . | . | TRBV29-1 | CSVDSGGGAGTGELFF | TGCAGCGTTGATTCAGGAGGGGGCGCTGGGACCGGGGAGCTGTTTTTT
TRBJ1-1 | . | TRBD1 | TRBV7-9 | CASSSYEQGATEAFF | TGTGCCAGCAGTTCGTATGAACAGGGGGCCACTGAAGCTTTCTTT
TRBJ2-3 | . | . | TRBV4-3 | CASSQDTALGYSTDTQYF | TGCGCCAGCAGCCAAGATACCGCCCTGGGTTATAGCACAGATACGCAGTATTTT
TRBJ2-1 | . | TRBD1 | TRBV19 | CASSIGTGAYNEQFF | TGTGCCAGTAGTATCGGGACAGGGGCTTACAATGAGCAGTTCTTC
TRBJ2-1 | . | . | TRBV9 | CASSVATSREQFF | TGTGCCAGCAGCGTAGCTACCTCACGTGAGCAGTTCTTC
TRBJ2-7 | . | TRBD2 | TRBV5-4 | CASSLAGRALDEQYF | TGTGCCAGCAGCTTGGCCGGGAGGGCCCTCGACGAGCAGTACTTC
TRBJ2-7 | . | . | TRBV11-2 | CASSFMQGGYEQYF | TGTGCCAGCAGCTTTATGCAGGGAGGCTACGAGCAGTACTTC
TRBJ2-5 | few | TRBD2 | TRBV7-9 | CASSNGTSGRIYETQYF | TGTGCCAGCAGCAACGGGACTAGCGGGAGAATTTACGAGACCCAGTACTTC
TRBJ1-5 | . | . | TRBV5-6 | CASSLGVNQPQHF | TGTGCCAGCAGCTTGGGGGTTAATCAGCCCCAGCATTTT
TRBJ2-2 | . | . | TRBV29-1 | CSVASTDTGELFF | TGCAGCGTTGCCTCGACAGACACCGGGGAGCTGTTTTTT
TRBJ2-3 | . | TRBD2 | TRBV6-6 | CASRYLLAGDSDTQYF | TGTGCCAGCAGATATTTACTAGCGGGTGACTCAGATACGCAGTATTTT
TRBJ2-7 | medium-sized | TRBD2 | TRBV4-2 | CASSQEVTSDSYEQYF | TGTGCCAGCAGCCAAGAGGTGACTAGCGATTCCTACGAGCAGTACTTC
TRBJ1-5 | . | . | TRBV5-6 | CASSSGTTYQPQHF | TGTGCCAGCAGCTCCGGGACAACTTATCAGCCCCAGCATTTT
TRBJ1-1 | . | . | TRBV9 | CASSGQGLNTEAFF | TGTGCCAGCAGCGGGCAGGGGTTGAACACTGAAGCTTTCTTT
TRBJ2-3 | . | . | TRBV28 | CASSLRASSTDTQYF | TGTGCCAGCAGTTTGAGGGCCTCCAGCACAGATACGCAGTATTTT
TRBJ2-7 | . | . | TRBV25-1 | CASSVATESPYEQYF | TGTGCCAGCAGTGTCGCTACAGAATCCCCTTACGAGCAGTACTTC
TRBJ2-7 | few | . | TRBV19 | CASSAGGQGYEQYF | TGTGCCAGTAGCGCGGGGGGACAGGGCTACGAGCAGTACTTC
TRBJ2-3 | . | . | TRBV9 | CASSVGGGDTDTQYF | TGTGCCAGCAGCGTAGGCGGAGGAGACACAGATACGCAGTATTTT
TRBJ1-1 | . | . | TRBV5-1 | CASSFAENTEAFF | TGCGCCAGCAGCTTTGCAGAGAACACTGAAGCTTTCTTT
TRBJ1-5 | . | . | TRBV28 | CASSIGQPQHF | TGTGCCAGCAGTATAGGGCAGCCCCAGCATTTT
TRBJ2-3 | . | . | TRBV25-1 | CASSERVYDYTQYF | TGTGCCAGCAGTGAACGAGTGTATGATTATACGCAGTATTTT
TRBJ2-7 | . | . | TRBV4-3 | CASSQGQQGTYEQYF | TGCGCCAGCAGCCAAGGTCAGCAGGGAACCTACGAGCAGTACTTC
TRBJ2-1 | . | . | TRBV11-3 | CASSLAPPGGGDNEQFF | TGTGCCAGCAGCTTAGCCCCTCCAGGGGGGGGTGACAATGAGCAGTTCTTC
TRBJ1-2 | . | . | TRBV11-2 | CASSLSGQAYYGYTF | TGTGCCAGCAGCTTAAGTGGTCAGGCTTACTATGGCTACACCTTC
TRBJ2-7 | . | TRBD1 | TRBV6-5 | CASSHRGETYYEQYF | TGTGCCAGCAGTCACAGGGGCGAGACCTACTACGAGCAGTACTTC
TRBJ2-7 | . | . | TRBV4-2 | CASSQAVGYEQYF | TGTGCCAGCAGCCAAGCGGTGGGATACGAGCAGTACTTC
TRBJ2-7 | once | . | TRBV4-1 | CASSLGTDGLARLDF | TGCGCCAGCAGCCTCGGGACAGACGGACTAGCTCGTCTGGACTTC
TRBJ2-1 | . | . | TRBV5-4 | CASSLLGSPYNEQFF | TGTGCCAGCAGCTTGCTGGGGAGTCCCTACAATGAGCAGTTCTTC
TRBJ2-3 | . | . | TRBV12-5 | CASGFAGSDTQYF | TGTGCTAGTGGTTTTGCCGGGAGCGATACGCAGTATTTT
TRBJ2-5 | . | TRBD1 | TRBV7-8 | CASSSPGQGETQYF | TGTGCCAGCAGCTCCCCGGGACAGGGGGAGACCCAGTACTTC
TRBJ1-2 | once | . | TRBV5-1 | CASSLGSVGYTF | TGCGCCAGCAGCTTGGGTTCAGTTGGCTACACCTTC
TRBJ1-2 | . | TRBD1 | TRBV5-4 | CASSGGTGRNYGYTF | TGTGCCAGCAGCGGGGGGACAGGGAGGAACTATGGCTACACCTTC
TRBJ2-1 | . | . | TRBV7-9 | CAGEEGGDVVEQFF | TGTGCCGGTGAAGAGGGAGGTGATGTAGTCGAGCAGTTCTTC
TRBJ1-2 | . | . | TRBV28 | CASSEVGSYGYTF | TGTGCCAGCAGTGAGGTCGGAAGCTATGGCTACACCTTC
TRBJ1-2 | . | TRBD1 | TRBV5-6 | CASSLAAGGLNYGYTF | TGTGCCAGCAGCTTGGCTGCAGGGGGCTTAAACTATGGCTACACCTTC
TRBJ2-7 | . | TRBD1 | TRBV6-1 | CASSGWEETGESYEQYF | TGTGCCAGCAGTGGGTGGGAGGAGACAGGGGAATCCTACGAGCAGTACTTC
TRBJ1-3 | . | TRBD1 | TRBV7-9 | CASSGTVGSNTIYF | TGTGCCAGCAGCGGGACAGTGGGGTCAAACACCATATATTTT
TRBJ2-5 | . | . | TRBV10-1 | CASSESVAQETQYF | TGCGCCAGCAGTGAGTCCGTGGCCCAAGAGACCCAGTACTTC
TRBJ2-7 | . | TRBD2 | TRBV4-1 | CASSETSGDYEQYF | TGCGCCAGCAGCGAGACTAGCGGTGATTACGAGCAGTACTTC
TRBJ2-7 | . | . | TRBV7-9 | CASSSKGMVYEQYF | TGTGCCAGCAGCTCAAAGGGCATGGTCTACGAGCAGTACTTC
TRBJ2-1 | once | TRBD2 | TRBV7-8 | CASSSGLVHEQFF | TGTGCCAGCAGCTCAGGACTAGTTCATGAGCAGTTCTTC
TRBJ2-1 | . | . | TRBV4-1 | CASSHPGLSEQFF | TGCGCCAGCAGCCATCCCGGGTTGAGTGAGCAGTTCTTC
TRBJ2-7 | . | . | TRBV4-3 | CASSQARVGYEQYF | TGCGCCAGCAGCCAAGCGCGGGTAGGCTACGAGCAGTACTTC
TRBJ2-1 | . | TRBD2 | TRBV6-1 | CASSEMRTSGINEQFF | TGTGCCAGCAGTGAAATGAGGACTAGCGGGATCAATGAGCAGTTCTTC
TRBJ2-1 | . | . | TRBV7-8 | CASSLGGKTYNEQFF | TGTGCCAGCAGCTTAGGCGGGAAGACCTACAATGAGCAGTTCTTC
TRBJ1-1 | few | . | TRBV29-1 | CSVGGYEAFF | TGCAGCGTGGGGGGATATGAAGCTTTCTTT
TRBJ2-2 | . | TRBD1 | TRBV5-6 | CASSLDGTGVLNTGELFF | TGTGCCAGCAGCTTGGACGGGACAGGGGTATTGAACACCGGGGAGCTGTTTTTT
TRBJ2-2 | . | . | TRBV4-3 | CASSLGTNTGELFF | TGCGCCAGCAGCCTCGGGACAAACACCGGGGAGCTGTTTTTT
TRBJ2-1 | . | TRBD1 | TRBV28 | CASSRTAGTGNYNEQFF | TGTGCCAGCAGCCGGACTGCCGGGACAGGGAACTACAATGAGCAGTTCTTC
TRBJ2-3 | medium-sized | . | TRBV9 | CASSALDDGVADTQYF | TGTGCCAGCAGCGCCCTTGATGACGGGGTGGCAGATACGCAGTATTTT